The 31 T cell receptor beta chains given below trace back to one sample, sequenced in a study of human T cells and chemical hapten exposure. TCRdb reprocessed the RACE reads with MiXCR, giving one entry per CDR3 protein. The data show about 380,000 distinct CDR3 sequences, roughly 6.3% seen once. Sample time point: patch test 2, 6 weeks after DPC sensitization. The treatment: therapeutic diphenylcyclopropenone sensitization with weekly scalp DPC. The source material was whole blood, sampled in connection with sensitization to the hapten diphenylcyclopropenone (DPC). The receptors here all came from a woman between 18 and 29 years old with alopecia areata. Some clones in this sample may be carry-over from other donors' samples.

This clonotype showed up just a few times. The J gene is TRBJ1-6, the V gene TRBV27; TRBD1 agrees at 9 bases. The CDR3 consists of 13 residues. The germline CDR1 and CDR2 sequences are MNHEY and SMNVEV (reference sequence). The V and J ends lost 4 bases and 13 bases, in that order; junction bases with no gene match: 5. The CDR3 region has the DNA TGTGCCAGCAGTTGGGGGACAGGGTCCCCCCTCCACTTT. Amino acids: CASSWGTGSPLHF.

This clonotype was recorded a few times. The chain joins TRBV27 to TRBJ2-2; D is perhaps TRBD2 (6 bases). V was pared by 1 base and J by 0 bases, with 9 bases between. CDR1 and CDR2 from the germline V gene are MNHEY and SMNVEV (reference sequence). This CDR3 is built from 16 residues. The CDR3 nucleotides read TGTGCCAGCAGTTTATATCGGGGGACGAACACCGGGGAGCTGTTTTTT. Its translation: CASSLYRGTNTGELFF.

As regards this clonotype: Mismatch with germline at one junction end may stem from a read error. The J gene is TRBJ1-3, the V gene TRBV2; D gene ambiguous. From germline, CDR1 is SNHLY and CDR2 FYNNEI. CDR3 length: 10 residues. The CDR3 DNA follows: TGTGCCAGCAGTGTCGGGCAGACCGCTTTT. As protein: CASSVGQTAF.

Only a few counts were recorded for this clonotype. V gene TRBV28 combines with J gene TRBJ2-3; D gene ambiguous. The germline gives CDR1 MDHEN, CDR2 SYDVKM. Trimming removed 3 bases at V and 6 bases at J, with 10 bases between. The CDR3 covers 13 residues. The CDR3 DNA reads TGTGCCAGCAGTTTCCTAGAACGGGATACGCAGTATTTT. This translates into CASSFLERDTQYF.

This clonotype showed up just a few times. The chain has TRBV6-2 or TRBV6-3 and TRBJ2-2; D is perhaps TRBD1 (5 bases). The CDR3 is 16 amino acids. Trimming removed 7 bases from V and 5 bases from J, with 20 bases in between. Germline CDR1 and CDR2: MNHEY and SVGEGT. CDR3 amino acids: CASMDRFRGETGELFF. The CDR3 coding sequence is TGTGCCAGCATGGACCGTTTTAGGGGTGAAACCGGGGAGCTGTTTTTT.

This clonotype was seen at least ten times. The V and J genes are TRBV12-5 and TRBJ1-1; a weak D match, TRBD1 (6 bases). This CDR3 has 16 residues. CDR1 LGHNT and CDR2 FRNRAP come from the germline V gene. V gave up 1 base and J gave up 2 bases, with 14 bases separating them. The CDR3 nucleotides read TGTGCTAGTGGTTTGGGGCAGGGGAGGTTCAACACTGAAGCTTTCTTT. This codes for CASGLGQGRFNTEAFF.

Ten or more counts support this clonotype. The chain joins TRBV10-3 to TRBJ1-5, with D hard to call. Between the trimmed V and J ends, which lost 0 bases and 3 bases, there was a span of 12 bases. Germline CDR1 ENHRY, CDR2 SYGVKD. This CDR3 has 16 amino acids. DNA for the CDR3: TGTGCCATCAGTGAGTCTGTCAGCCAACTCAATCAGCCCCAGCATTTT. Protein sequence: CAISESVSQLNQPQHF.

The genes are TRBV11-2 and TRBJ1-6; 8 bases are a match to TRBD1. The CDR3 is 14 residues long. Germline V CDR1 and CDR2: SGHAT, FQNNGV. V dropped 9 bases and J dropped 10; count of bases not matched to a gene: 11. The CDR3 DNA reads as TGTGCCAGTCAGGGGGCGAGGGACGAATCACCCCTCCACTTT. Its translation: CASQGARDESPLHF. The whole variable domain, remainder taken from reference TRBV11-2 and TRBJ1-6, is EAGVAQSPRYKIIEKRQSVAFWCNPISGHATLYWYQQILGQGPKLLIQFQNNGVVDDSQLPKDRFSAERLKGVDSTLKIQPAKLEDSAVYLCASQGARDESPLHFGNGTRLTVT.

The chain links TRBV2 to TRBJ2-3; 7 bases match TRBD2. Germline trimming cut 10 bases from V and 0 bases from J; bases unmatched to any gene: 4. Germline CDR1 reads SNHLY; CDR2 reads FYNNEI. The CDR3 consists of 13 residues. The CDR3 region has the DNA TGTGCCACACTAGCGCGGAGCACAGATACGCAGTATTTT. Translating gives CATLARSTDTQYF.

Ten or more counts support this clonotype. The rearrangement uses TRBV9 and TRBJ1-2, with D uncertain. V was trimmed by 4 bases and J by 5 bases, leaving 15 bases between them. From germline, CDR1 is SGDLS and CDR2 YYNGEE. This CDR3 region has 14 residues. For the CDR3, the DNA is TGTGCCAGCAGCTTAATACCGGCGTTATATGGCTACACCTTC. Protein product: CASSLIPALYGYTF.

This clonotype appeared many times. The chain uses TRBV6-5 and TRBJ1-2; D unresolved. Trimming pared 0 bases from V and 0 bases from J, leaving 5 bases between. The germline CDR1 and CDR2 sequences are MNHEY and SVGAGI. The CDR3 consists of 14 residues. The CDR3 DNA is TGTGCCAGCAGTTACTCGGATTCTAACTATGGCTACACCTTC. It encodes CASSYSDSNYGYTF.

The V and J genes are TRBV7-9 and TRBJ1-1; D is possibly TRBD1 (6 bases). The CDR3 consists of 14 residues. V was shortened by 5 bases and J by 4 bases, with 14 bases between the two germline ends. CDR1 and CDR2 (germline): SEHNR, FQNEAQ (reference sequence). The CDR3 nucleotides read TGTGCCAGCAGCCCTATTTGGGGGGCCACTGAAGCTTTCTTT. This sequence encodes CASSPIWGATEAFF.

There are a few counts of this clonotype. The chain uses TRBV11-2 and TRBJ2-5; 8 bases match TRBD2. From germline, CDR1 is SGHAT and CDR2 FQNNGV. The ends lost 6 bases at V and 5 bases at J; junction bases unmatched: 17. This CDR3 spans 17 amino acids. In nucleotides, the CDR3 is TGTGCCAGCAGTTATGCCCCGGGGGGGTCAGCTATGGAGACCCAGTACTTC. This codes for CASSYAPGGSAMETQYF.

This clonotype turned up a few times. CDR3 coding DNA: TGTGCCATCAGCGGGGGGGCAGTTAGCAACAATGAGCAGTTCTTC. It yields the protein CAISGGAVSNNEQFF. The chain is built from TRBV10-3 and TRBJ2-1, with 8 nucleotides matching TRBD2. This CDR3 has 15 residues. Germline-derived CDR1 and CDR2 are ENHRY and SYGVKD. V shed 6 bases and J 5 bases; nucleotides not matched to a gene: 9.

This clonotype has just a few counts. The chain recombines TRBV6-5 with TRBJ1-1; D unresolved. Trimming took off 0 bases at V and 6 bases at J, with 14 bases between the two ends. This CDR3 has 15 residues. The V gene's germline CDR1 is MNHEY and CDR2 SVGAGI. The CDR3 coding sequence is TGTGCCAGCAGTTACTCCGTAGGGAAATCAGCTGAAGCTTTCTTT. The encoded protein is CASSYSVGKSAEAFF.

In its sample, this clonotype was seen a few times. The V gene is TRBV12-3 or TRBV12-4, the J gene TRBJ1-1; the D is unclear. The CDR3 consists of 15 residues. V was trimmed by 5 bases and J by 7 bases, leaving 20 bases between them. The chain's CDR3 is CASSPLDFGKVEAFF. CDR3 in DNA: TGTGCCAGCAGTCCCCTAGATTTCGGTAAGGTTGAAGCTTTCTTT.

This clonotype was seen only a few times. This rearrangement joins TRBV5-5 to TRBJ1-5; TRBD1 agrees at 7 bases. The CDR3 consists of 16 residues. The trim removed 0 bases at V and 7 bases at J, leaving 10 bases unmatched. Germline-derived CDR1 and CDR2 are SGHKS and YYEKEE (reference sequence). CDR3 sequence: CASSLAGQTGAQPQHF. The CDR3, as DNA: TGTGCCAGCAGCTTGGCGGGACAGACCGGGGCGCAGCCCCAGCATTTT. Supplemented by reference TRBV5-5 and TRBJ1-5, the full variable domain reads DAGVTQSPTHLIKTRGQQVTLRCSPISGHKSVSWYQQVLGQGPQFIFQYYEKEERGRGNFPDRFSARQFPNYSSELNVNALLLGDSALYLCASSLAGQTGAQPQHFGDGTRLSIL.

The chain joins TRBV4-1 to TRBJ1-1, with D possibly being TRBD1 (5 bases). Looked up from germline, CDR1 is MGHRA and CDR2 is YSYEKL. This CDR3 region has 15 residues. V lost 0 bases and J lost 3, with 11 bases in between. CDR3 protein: CASSQERSGYTEAFF. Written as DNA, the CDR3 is TGCGCCAGCAGCCAAGAACGGTCAGGGTACACTGAAGCTTTCTTT.

Here the CDR3 DNA reads TGTGCCAGCAGCGCCCGGGACAGGGGGAGGTACAATGAGCAGTTCTTC. This codes for CASSARDRGRYNEQFF. This sequence joins TRBV7-2 and TRBJ2-1; TRBD1 aligns across 11 bases. Trimming took 5 bases from V and 4 from J; bases not matched to a gene: 7. The CDR3 runs to 16 residues. CDR1 and CDR2 (germline): SGHTA, FQGNSA.

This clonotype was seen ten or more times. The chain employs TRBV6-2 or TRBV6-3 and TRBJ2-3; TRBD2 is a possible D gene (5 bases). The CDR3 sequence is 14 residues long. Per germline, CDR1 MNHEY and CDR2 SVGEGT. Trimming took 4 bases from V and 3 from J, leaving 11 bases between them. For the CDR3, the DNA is TGTGCCAGCAGTTTCGGACTGGAAACAGATACGCAGTATTTT. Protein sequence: CASSFGLETDTQYF.

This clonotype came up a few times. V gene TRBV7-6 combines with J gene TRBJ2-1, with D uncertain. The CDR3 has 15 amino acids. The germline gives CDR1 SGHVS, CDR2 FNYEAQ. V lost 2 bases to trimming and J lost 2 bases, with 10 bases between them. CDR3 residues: CASSLRQAAYNEQFF. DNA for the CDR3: TGTGCCAGCAGCTTACGCCAGGCAGCCTACAATGAGCAGTTCTTC.

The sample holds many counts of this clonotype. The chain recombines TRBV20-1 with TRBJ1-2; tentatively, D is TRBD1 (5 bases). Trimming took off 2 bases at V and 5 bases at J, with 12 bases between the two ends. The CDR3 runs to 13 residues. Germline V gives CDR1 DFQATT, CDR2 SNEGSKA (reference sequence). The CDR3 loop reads CSARQTGGYGYTF. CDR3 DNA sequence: TGCAGTGCTAGACAAACGGGGGGATATGGCTACACCTTC.

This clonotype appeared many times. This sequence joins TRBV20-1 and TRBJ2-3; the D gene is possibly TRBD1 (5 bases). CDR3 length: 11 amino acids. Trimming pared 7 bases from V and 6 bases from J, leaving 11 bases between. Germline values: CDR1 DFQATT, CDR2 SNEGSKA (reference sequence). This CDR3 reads CSGQNWDTQYF. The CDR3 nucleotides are TGCAGTGGACAGAACTGGGATACGCAGTATTTT.

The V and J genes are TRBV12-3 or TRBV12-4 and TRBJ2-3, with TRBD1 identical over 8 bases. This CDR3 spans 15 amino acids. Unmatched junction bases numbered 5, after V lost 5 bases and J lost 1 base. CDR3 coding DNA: TGTGCCAGCAGTCATCCGGGACAGGGCACAGATACGCAGTATTTT. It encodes CASSHPGQGTDTQYF.

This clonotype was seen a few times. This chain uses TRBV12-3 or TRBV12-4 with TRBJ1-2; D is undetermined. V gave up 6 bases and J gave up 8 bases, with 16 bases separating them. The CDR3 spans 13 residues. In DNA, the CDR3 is TGTGCCAGCAGCCGGGGAGAGGGAGGCGGCTACACCTTC. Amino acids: CASSRGEGGGYTF.

Here the CDR3 DNA reads TGCGCCAGCAGCTTAGGGACAGGGGATGAGCAGTACTTC. Translated, it gives CASSLGTGDEQYF. This chain connects TRBV4-1 to TRBJ2-7; TRBD1 aligns across 10 bases. With V trimmed by 5 bases and J by 7 bases, 5 bases remained unmatched. This CDR3 comprises 13 residues. Germline CDR1 and CDR2: MGHRA and YSYEKL.

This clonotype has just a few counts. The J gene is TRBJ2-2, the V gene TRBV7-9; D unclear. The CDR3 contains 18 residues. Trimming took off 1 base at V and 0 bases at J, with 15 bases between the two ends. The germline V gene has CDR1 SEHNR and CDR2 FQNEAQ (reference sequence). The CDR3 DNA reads TGTGCCAGCAGCTTAGTTGGTTTGACACTCGCGAACACCGGGGAGCTGTTTTTT. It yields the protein CASSLVGLTLANTGELFF.

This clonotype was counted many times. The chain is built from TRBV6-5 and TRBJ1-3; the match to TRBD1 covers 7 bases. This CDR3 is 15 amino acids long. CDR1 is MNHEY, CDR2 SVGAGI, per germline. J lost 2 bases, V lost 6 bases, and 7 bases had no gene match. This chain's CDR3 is CASSPTGFAGNTIYF. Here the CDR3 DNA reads TGTGCCAGCAGCCCGACAGGGTTTGCTGGAAACACCATATATTTT.

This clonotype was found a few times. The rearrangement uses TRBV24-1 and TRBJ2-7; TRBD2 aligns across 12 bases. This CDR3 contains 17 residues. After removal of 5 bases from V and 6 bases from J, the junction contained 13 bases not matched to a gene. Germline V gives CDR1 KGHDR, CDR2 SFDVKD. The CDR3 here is CATSGTGLAGSPSEQYF. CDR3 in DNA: TGTGCCACCAGTGGCACCGGACTAGCGGGGAGTCCTTCCGAGCAGTACTTC.

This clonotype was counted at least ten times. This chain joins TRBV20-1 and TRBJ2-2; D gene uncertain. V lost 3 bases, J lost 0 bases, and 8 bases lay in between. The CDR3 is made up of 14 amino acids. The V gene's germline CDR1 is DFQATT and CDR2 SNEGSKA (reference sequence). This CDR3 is CSASGRPNTGELFF. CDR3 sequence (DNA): TGCAGTGCTAGCGGCAGGCCGAACACCGGGGAGCTGTTTTTT.

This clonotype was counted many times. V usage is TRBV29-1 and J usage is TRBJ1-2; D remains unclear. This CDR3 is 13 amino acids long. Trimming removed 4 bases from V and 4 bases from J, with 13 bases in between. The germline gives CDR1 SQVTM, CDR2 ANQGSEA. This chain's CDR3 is CSVGKGSLYGYTF. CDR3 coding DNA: TGCAGCGTTGGCAAGGGCAGCCTCTATGGCTACACCTTC. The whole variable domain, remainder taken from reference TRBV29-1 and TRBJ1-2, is SAVISQKPSRDICQRGTSLTIQCQVDSQVTMMFWYRQQPGQSLTLIATANQGSEATYESGFVIDKFPISRPNLTFSTLTVSNMSPEDSSIYLCSVGKGSLYGYTFGSGTRLTVV.